The rows below give T cell receptor beta chains drawn from one sample of a study of T cells in tuberculosis. The method was immunoSEQ multiplex PCR; TCRdb's version includes in-frame clones alone and lacks a portion of them. The sample has some 47,000 clones; nearly 95% are singletons. Sequencing input: PBMCs. The receptors shown here come from a donor between 10 and 29 years old with latent tuberculosis or without tuberculosis infection. Both conserved end residues are part of each CDR3.

CDR3,length,J,V
CAWSWGAGNTGELFF,15,TRBJ2-2,TRBV30
CAISDSATNEKLFF,14,TRBJ1-4,TRBV10-3
CASSILKTGGNEQFF,15,TRBJ2-1,TRBV19
CAWSVLGAFGDFSYNEQFF,19,TRBJ2-1,TRBV30
CASSFVLGGLETQYF,15,TRBJ2-5,TRBV7-9
CASSLGTYNEKLFF,14,TRBJ1-4,TRBV7-9
CASSQDEKRGVYNEQFF,17,TRBJ2-1,TRBV4-1
CASSPIEGLVGAEQFF,16,TRBJ2-1,TRBV7-7
CASSDDSAPDTGELFF,16,TRBJ2-2,TRBV7-2
CASSFRTSGNTGELFF,16,TRBJ2-2,TRBV5-4
CASSFWTGNTEAFF,14,TRBJ1-1,TRBV6-6
CAWGTGGWNEQFF,13,TRBJ2-1,TRBV30
CASSRPGGTEAFF,13,TRBJ1-1,TRBV7-2
CATSSPYQPQHF,12,TRBJ1-5,TRBV15
CASSTGWTSTDTQYF,15,TRBJ2-3,TRBV18
CASSLGGQDTYEQYF,15,TRBJ2-7,TRBV5-4
CASSLEVGGGTEAFF,15,TRBJ1-1,TRBV7-2
CASSRTGTGYGYTF,14,TRBJ1-2,TRBV7-2
CAWSRGGEETQYF,13,TRBJ2-5,TRBV30
CASSLTGGGSNQPQHF,16,TRBJ1-5,TRBV5-8
CASRDLDRVIYGYTF,15,TRBJ1-2,TRBV6-5
CASSWDRVNEQYF,13,TRBJ2-7,TRBV27
CASSFTLTQDSYGYTF,16,TRBJ1-2,TRBV27
CASSHGQKSNEKLFF,15,TRBJ1-4,TRBV18
CAIRDRVFTEAFF,13,TRBJ1-1,TRBV6-6
CASSFGQGITGELFF,15,TRBJ2-2,TRBV19
CASSIDSSGSSYNEQFF,17,TRBJ2-1,TRBV19
CASSYSPGLTQETQYF,16,TRBJ2-5,TRBV6-5
CASSTGTAQETQYF,14,TRBJ2-5,TRBV5-1
CAITRDYDYNEQFF,14,TRBJ2-1,TRBV10-3
CASSVSGRAVGDTQYF,16,TRBJ2-3,TRBV4-1
CASTIAPTGGYGYTF,15,TRBJ1-2,TRBV6-5
CASSPNTGRNEQFF,14,TRBJ2-1,TRBV11-2
CASSESGESNQPQHF,15,TRBJ1-5,TRBV6-4
CASSLGGAYGYTF,13,TRBJ1-2,TRBV28
CASSVAGGVRENIQYF,16,TRBJ2-4,TRBV9
CASSSQAGVGEQYF,14,TRBJ2-7,TRBV19